This note documents a single TCR beta chain sequence. This specimen comes from a study of blood T cell repertoires in COVID-19. V was pared by 2 bases and J by 5 bases, with 5 bases of the junction left unmatched. CDR1 and CDR2 (germline): KGHSH, LQKENI. CDR3 size: 15 residues. Original processing notes: Reference gene primer amplification yielded estimated nucleated cell counts. Sequencing was performed with immunoSEQ multiplex PCR; in TCRdb, only in-frame clones are kept and a portion is missing. V and J calls plus clone size are reproduced from that table; the DNA served to infer D and trimming. The data show tens of thousands of clones, approximately 90% seen once.

The sequenced material came from peripheral blood. The chain links TRBV18 to TRBJ1-1, with TRBD1 matching over 10 bases. This TCR came from a woman over 75 with acute or convalescent COVID-19. Written as DNA, the CDR3 is TGTGCCAGCTCACCAGGGACAGGGGTAGAAACTGAAGCTTTCTTT. Translated: CASSPGTGVETEAFF.